This T cell receptor beta chain was captured in a study of patients with pleural tuberculosis. The junction had 5 bases not matched to a gene; V was cut back by 7 bases and J by 9 bases. The CDR3 extends over 13 amino acids. Per germline, CDR1 KGHDR and CDR2 SFDVKD. TCRdb used MiXCR to reprocess the reads, holding one entry per CDR3 protein. Of around 49,000 distinct CDR3 sequences in the sample, 5.5% to 8% were seen once. This clonotype has a count of ten or more. The chain recombines TRBV24-1 with TRBJ2-1, with 10 bases that match TRBD2. The TCR comes from a human donor with pleural tuberculosis. CDR3 protein: CATSTSGKAEQFF. CDR3 nucleotides: TGTGCCACCAGCACTAGCGGGAAGGCTGAGCAGTTCTTC.